Listed here are 17 T cell receptor beta chains from one sample, sequenced in a study of OX40 agonist ivuxolimab in advanced cancers. Clones were sequenced by immunoSEQ multiplex PCR, and TCRdb holds only the in-frame ones, with some missing. The table records tens of thousands of clones, under 90% of them present only once. Sample: CD4+ or CD8+ T cells sorted from blood, taken in a trial of the OX40 agonist ivuxolimab. The origin of the receptors is an adult with an advanced solid tumor such as melanoma, head and neck, liver or kidney cancer.

The chain is built from TRBV27 and TRBJ2-7; TRBD1 matches 7 bases. Germline values: CDR1 MNHEY, CDR2 SMNVEV (reference sequence). The CDR3 is made up of 17 amino acids. J was trimmed by 4 bases and V by 2 bases; bases with no gene match: 14. The CDR3 loop reads CASSLLLQGGMGYEQYF. CDR3 nucleotides: TGTGCCAGCAGTTTACTACTACAAGGGGGCATGGGGTACGAGCAGTACTTC.

The chain couples TRBV18 to TRBJ1-5; D uncertain. V lost 2 bases, J lost 0 bases, and 8 bases lay in between. Per the germline V gene, CDR1 is KGHSH and CDR2 is LQKENI. This CDR3 has 15 amino acids. The CDR3 sequence is CASSPKLDSNQPQHF. For the CDR3, the DNA is TGTGCCAGCTCACCAAAGCTAGATAGCAATCAGCCCCAGCATTTT. Full variable domain (rest looked up from reference TRBV18 and TRBJ1-5): NAGVMQNPRHLVRRRGQEARLRCSPMKGHSHVYWYRQLPEEGLKFMVYLQKENIIDESGMPKERFSAEFPKEGPSILRIQQVVRGDSAAYFCASSPKLDSNQPQHFGDGTRLSIL.

This rearrangement joins TRBV6-1 to TRBJ1-2; D possibly corresponds to TRBD1 (5 bases). The CDR3 has 15 residues. Germline V CDR1 and CDR2: MNHNS, SASEGT. V was cut by 2 bases and J by 1 base, with 11 bases left in between. CDR3 nucleotides: TGTGCCAGCAGTGAACTCGGAGGGGATAACTATGGCTACACCTTC. Protein: CASSELGGDNYGYTF.

This chain joins TRBV15 and TRBJ2-7; maybe TRBD2 (5 bases). The length of the CDR3 is 14 residues. V lost 3 bases, J lost 7 bases, and 16 bases lay in between. Germline V gene sequence: CDR1 LNHNV, CDR2 YYDKDF (reference sequence). The CDR3 sequence is CATSRDSAAGEQYF. For the CDR3, the DNA is TGTGCCACCAGCAGGGACTCTGCCGCGGGTGAGCAGTACTTC.

The V gene is TRBV19, the J gene TRBJ1-5; D is ambiguous. The CDR3 consists of 13 residues. Trimming took 6 bases from V and 2 from J, leaving 8 bases between them. Germline V gene sequence: CDR1 LNHDA, CDR2 SQIVND (reference sequence). CDR3 DNA: TGTGCCAGTAGGCTAGGAGGCAATCAGCCCCAGCATTTT. It translates to CASRLGGNQPQHF.

This clone turned up a few times. The V and J genes are TRBV28 and TRBJ2-7; the D is unclear. The CDR3 consists of 14 residues. CDR1 is MDHEN and CDR2 is SYDVKM in the germline V gene. V was shortened by 2 bases and J by 0 bases, with 8 bases between the two germline ends. The CDR3 region has the DNA TGTGCCAGCAGTTTACAGGTAGACTCCTACGAGCAGTACTTC. Translation: CASSLQVDSYEQYF.

This chain joins TRBV2 and TRBJ2-3, with 7 bases fitting TRBD1. Germline values: CDR1 SNHLY, CDR2 FYNNEI. The CDR3 has 15 amino acids. With 6 bases clipped from V and 1 base from J, the junction kept 7 bases outside the gene matches. For the CDR3, the DNA is TGTGCCAGCAGCTTGGGACAGATAGGCACAGATACGCAGTATTTT. Translation: CASSLGQIGTDTQYF.

This chain connects TRBV19 to TRBJ2-1; tentative D call: TRBD1 (5 bases). In germline, CDR1 is LNHDA, CDR2 SQIVND (reference sequence). Trimming stripped 0 bases from V and 2 bases from J, with 8 bases between. The CDR3 runs 15 residues. The CDR3 DNA is TGTGCCAGTAGTATAGAAGCAGGGACCTACAATGAGCAGTTCTTC. As protein: CASSIEAGTYNEQFF.

This chain links TRBV15 with TRBJ1-2; no clear D gene. The CDR3 is made up of 14 amino acids. The germline V and J ends were trimmed by 1 base and 2 bases, with 8 bases remaining between them. Germline V gene lookup returns CDR1 LNHNV and CDR2 YYDKDF (reference sequence). The CDR3 DNA is TGTGCCACCAGCAGAGCAGAACGCAACTATGGCTACACCTTC. It encodes CATSRAERNYGYTF.

The chain has TRBV14 and TRBJ2-1, with D possibly being TRBD2 (6 bases). Germline CDR1 is SGHDN and CDR2 is FVKESK. V gave up 4 bases and J gave up 5 bases, with 9 bases separating them. The CDR3 extends over 13 amino acids. Here the CDR3 reads CASSRDSDNEQFF. The CDR3 region has the DNA TGTGCCAGCAGCCGGGACTCGGACAATGAGCAGTTCTTC.

Here the CDR3 reads CASSFSGSTDTQYF. The CDR3 nucleotides are TGCGCCAGCAGCTTTAGCGGTAGCACAGATACGCAGTATTTT. The rearrangement joins TRBV5-1 to TRBJ2-3; weak D call: TRBD2 (6 bases). The CDR3 covers 14 residues. The germline CDR1 and CDR2 sequences are SGHRS and YFSETQ. V lost 2 bases to trimming and J lost 0 bases, with 7 bases between them.

This chain links TRBV4-2 with TRBJ1-1; D ambiguous. Germline CDR1 and CDR2: LGHNA and YNFKEQ. The V gene lost 1 base and the J gene lost 1 base, with 7 bases spanning the gap. The CDR3 is 14 residues long. The CDR3 is CASSQVPQNTEAFF. The CDR3 coding sequence is TGTGCCAGCAGCCAAGTTCCACAGAACACTGAAGCTTTCTTT.

The chain joins TRBV10-3 to TRBJ2-3; unclear D gene. The CDR3 contains 13 residues. V was pared by 2 bases and J by 1 base, with 4 bases between. The germline gives CDR1 ENHRY, CDR2 SYGVKD. For the CDR3, the DNA is TGTGCCATCAGTGAGGCTGGCACAGATACGCAGTATTTT. Its protein is CAISEAGTDTQYF.

The chain combines TRBV7-2 with TRBJ2-5; 11 positions match TRBD2. Germline CDR1 reads SGHTA; CDR2 reads FQGNSA. This CDR3 contains 16 residues. Trimming removed 2 bases from V and 4 bases from J; junction bases left unmatched: 6. The CDR3 region is CASSLLAGGGAETQYF. For the CDR3, the DNA is TGTGCCAGCAGCTTACTAGCGGGAGGTGGAGCAGAGACCCAGTACTTC.

CDR3 sequence (DNA): TGTGCTAGTGGCCAACTGGGGTATGGCACCGGGGAGCTGTTTTTT. This translates into CASGQLGYGTGELFF. The chain recombines TRBV12-5 with TRBJ2-2; D gene ambiguous. Trimming pared 6 bases from V and 4 bases from J, leaving 15 bases between. This CDR3 comprises 15 residues. CDR1 and CDR2 (germline): LGHNT, FRNRAP.

CDR3 DNA sequence: TGTGCCAGCCAGAATCTGCCACTCCGGGACAATGAAGCTTTCTTT. It specifies CASQNLPLRDNEAFF. The chain is built from TRBV6-5 and TRBJ1-1; TRBD1 might be the D (6 bases). V gave up 8 bases and J gave up 7 bases, with 23 bases separating them. Germline CDR1 reads MNHEY; CDR2 reads SVGAGI. The CDR3 spans 15 residues.

The chain employs TRBV5-6 and TRBJ1-4, with no clear D. V was cut by 2 bases and J by 3 bases, with 14 bases left in between. This CDR3 is 16 amino acids long. CDR1 and CDR2 (germline): SGHDT, YYEEEE. This CDR3 is CASSLGIGRANEKLFF. In DNA form, the CDR3 reads TGTGCCAGCAGCTTAGGGATCGGGAGGGCTAATGAAAAACTGTTTTTT.